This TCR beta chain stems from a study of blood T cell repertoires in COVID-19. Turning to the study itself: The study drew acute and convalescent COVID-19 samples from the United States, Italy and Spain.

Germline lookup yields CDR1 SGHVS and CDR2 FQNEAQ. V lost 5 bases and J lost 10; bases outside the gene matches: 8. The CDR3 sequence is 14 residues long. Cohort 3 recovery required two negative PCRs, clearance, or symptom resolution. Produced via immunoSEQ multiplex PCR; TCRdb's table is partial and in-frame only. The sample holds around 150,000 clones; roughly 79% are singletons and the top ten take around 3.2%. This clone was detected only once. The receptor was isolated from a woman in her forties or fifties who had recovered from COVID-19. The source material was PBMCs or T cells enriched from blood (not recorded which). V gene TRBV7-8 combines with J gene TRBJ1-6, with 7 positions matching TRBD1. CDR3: CASSPDRVGSPLHF. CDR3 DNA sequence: TGTGCCAGCAGCCCCGACAGGGTTGGGTCACCCCTCCACTTT.